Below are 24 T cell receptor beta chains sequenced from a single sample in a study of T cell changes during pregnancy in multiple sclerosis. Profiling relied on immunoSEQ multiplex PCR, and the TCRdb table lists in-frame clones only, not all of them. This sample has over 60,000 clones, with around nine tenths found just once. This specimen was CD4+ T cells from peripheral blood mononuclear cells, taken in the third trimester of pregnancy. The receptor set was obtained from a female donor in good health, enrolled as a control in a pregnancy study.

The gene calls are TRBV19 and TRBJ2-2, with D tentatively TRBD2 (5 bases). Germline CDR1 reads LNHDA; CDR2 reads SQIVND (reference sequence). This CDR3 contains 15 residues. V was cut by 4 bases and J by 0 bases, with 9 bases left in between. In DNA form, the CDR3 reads TGTGCCAGTAGTAAGAGGGATTCGAACACCGGGGAGCTGTTTTTT. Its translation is CASSKRDSNTGELFF.

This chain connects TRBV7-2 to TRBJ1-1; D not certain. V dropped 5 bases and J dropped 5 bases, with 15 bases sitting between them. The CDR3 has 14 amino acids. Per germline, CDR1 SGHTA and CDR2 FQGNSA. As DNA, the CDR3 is TGTGCCAGCAGCCTAAACAGAGAGCCTACTGAAGCTTTCTTT. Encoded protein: CASSLNREPTEAFF.

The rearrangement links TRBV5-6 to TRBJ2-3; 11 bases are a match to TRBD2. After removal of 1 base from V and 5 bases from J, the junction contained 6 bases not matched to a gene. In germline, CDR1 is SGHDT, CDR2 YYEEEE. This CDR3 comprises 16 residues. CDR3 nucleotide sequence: TGTGCCAGCAGCTTGTTGACTAGCGGGGATATAGATACGCAGTATTTT. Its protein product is CASSLLTSGDIDTQYF.

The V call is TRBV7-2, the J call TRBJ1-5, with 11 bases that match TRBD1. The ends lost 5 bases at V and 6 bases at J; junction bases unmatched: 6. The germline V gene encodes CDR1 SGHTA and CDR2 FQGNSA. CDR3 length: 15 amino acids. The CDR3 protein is CASSRGTGGGQPQHF. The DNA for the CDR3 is TGTGCCAGCAGCCGGGGGACAGGGGGTGGTCAGCCCCAGCATTTT.

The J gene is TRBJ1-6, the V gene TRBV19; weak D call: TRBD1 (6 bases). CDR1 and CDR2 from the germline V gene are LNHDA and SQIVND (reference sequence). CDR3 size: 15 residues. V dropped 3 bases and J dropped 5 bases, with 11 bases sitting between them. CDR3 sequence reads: CASSISGADNSPLHF. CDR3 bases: TGTGCCAGTAGTATCTCAGGGGCGGATAATTCACCCCTCCACTTT. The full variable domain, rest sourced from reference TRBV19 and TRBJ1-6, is DGGITQSPKYLFRKEGQNVTLSCEQNLNHDAMYWYRQDPGQGLRLIYYSQIVNDFQKGDIAEGYSVSREKKESFPLTVTSAQKNPTAFYLCASSISGADNSPLHFGNGTRLTVT.

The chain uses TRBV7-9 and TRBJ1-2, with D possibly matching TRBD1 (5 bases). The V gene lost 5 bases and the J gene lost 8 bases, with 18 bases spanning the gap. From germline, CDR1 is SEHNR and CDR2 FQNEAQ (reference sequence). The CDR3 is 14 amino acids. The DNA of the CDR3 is TGTGCCAGCAGCCCCCAGCGACCGGAGGGGGGCTACACCTTC. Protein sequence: CASSPQRPEGGYTF. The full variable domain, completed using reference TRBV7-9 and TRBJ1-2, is DTGVSQNPRHKITKRGQNVTFRCDPISEHNRLYWYRQTLGQGPEFLTYFQNEAQLEKSRLLSDRFSAERPKGSFSTLEIQRTEQGDSAMYLCASSPQRPEGGYTFGSGTRLTVV.

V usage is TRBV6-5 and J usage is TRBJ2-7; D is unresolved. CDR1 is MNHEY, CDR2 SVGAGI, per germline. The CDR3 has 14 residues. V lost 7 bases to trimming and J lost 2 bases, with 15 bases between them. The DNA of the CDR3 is TGTGCCAGCAACGACGTGGCAGGTACCTACGAGCAGTACTTC. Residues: CASNDVAGTYEQYF.

The DNA of the CDR3 is TGTGCCAGCGGGGCGAACAGGGTGACTAATGAAAAACTGTTTTTT. It yields the protein CASGANRVTNEKLFF. This chain joins TRBV27 and TRBJ1-4, with a weak D call TRBD1 (6 bases). Trimming cost V 8 bases and J 2 bases, with 15 bases left between them. The CDR3 extends over 15 amino acids. CDR1 is MNHEY, CDR2 SMNVEV, per germline (reference sequence).

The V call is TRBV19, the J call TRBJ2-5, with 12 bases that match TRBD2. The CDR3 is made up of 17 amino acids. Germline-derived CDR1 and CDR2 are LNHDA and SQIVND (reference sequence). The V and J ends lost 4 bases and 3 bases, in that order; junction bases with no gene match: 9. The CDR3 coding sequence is TGTGCCAGTAGTACCTCAACTAGCGGGGGGACAAAAGAGACCCAGTACTTC. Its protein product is CASSTSTSGGTKETQYF.

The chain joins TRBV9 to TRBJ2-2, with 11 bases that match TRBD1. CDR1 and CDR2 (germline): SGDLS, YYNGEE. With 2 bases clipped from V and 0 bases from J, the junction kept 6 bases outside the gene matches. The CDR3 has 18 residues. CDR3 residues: CASSVPPGQGANTGELFF. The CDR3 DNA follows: TGTGCCAGCAGCGTCCCACCGGGACAGGGGGCGAACACCGGGGAGCTGTTTTTT.

CDR3 coding DNA: TGTGCCAGCAGCCAGGGACTTTCGGGGAGGAACACTGAAGCTTTCTTT. Protein product: CASSQGLSGRNTEAFF. The rearrangement uses TRBV7-2 and TRBJ1-1, with D perhaps matching TRBD1 (5 bases). Trimming shortened V by 5 bases and J by 1 base, and 17 bases separated the two germline ends. Germline V CDR1 and CDR2: SGHTA, FQGNSA. The CDR3 consists of 16 residues.

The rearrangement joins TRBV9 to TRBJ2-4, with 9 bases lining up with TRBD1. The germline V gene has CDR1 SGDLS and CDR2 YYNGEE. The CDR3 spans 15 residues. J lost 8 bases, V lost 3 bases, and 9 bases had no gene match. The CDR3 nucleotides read TGTGCCAGCAGCGCTTCCGGGACAGGGCAATACATTCAGTACTTC. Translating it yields CASSASGTGQYIQYF.

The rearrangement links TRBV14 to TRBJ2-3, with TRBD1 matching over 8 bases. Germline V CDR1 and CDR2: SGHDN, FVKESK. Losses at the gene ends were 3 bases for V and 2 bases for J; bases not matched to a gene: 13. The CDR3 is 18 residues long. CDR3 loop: CASSQDDQTGDPTDTQYF. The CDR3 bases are TGTGCCAGCAGCCAGGACGATCAGACAGGGGATCCCACAGATACGCAGTATTTT.

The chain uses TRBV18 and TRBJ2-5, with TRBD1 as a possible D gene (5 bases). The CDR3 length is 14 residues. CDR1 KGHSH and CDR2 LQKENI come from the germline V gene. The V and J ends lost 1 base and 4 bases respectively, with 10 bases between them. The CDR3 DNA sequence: TGTGCCAGCTCACCACAGGGGATAGCAGAGACCCAGTACTTC. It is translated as CASSPQGIAETQYF.

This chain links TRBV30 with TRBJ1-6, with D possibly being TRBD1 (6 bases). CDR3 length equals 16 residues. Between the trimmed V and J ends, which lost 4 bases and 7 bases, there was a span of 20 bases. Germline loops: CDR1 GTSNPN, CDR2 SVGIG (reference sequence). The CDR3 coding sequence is TGTGCCTGGAAAAGGGAGGGGGGGGGACGGAATTCACCCCTCCACTTT. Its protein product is CAWKREGGGRNSPLHF.

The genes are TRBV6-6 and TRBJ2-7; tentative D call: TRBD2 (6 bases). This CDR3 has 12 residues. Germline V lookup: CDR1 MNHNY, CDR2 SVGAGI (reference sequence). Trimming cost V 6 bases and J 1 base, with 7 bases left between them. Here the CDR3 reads CASRRESYEQYF. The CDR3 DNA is TGTGCCAGCAGGCGGGAATCCTACGAGCAGTACTTC.

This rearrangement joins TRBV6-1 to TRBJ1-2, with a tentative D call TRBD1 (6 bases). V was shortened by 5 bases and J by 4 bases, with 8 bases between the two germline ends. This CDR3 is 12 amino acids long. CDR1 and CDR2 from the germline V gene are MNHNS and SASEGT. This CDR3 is CASSTTGYGYTF. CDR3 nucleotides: TGTGCCAGCAGTACGACAGGCTATGGCTACACCTTC.

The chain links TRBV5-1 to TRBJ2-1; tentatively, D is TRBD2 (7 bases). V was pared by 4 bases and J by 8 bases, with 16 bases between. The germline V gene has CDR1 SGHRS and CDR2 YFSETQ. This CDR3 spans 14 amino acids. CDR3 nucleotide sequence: TGCGCCAGCAGCCGGACGGGGGGCCCCGATGAGCAGTTCTTC. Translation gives CASSRTGGPDEQFF.

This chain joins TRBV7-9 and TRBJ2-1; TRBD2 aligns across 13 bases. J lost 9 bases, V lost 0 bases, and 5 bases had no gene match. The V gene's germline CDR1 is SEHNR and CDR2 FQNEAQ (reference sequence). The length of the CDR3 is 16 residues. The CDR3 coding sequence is TGTGCCAGCAGCTTAGCGACTAGCGGGGGGTTCGGTGAGCAGTTCTTC. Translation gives CASSLATSGGFGEQFF.

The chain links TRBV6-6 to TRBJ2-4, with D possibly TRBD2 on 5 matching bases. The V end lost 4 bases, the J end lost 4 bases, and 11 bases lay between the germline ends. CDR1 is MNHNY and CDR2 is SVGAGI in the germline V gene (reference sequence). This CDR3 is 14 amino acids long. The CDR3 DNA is TGTGCCAGCAGTTCAGGCAGCGGAAAAAACATTCAGTACTTC. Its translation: CASSSGSGKNIQYF.

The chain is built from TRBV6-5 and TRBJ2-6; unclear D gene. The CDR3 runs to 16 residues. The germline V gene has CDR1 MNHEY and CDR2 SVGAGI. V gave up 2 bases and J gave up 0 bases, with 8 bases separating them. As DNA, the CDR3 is TGTGCCAGCAGTTACCCACAGAGCTCTGGGGCCAACGTCCTGACTTTC. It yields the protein CASSYPQSSGANVLTF.

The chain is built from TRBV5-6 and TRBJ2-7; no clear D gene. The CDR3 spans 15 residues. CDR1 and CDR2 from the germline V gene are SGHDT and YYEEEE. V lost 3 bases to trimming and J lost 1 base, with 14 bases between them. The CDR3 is CASSSVTTYSYEQYF. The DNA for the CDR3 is TGTGCCAGCAGCTCCGTCACTACCTATTCCTACGAGCAGTACTTC.

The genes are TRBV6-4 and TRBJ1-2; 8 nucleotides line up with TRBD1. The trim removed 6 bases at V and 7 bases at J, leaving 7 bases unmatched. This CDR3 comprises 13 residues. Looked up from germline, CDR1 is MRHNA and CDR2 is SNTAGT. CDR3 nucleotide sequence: TGTGCCAGCAGCCCAGACAGGGGAGGTGGCTACACCTTC. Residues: CASSPDRGGGYTF.

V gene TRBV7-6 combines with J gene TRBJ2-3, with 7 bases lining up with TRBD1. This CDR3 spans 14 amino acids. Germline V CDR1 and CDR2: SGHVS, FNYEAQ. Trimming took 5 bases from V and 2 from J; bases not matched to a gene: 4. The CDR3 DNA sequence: TGTGCCAGCAGCGCCGGGACAGACACAGATACGCAGTATTTT. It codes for CASSAGTDTDTQYF.